The rows below give T cell receptor beta chains drawn from one sample of a study of cytomegalovirus exposure and HLA in healthy donors. Profiling relied on immunoSEQ multiplex PCR, and the TCRdb table lists in-frame clones only, not all of them. The table lists roughly 150,000 clones, 75% of them singletons. Sequenced material: PBMCs. The receptors shown here come from a man aged 25-45 years in good health and CMV-seronegative. Both conserved end residues are part of each CDR3. The size entry is marked missing in some rows and otherwise reads once, few, many or a size class.

V gene	clone size	CDR3 protein
TRBV7-2	once	CASSPAAGGPQDTQYF
TRBV7-2	NA	CASSVGGTEYNEQFF
TRBV10-3	NA	CAISEQGLSTDTQYF
TRBV28	NA	CASRPTGNYGYTF
TRBV4-2	once	CASSPTIAGGPTTGELFF
TRBV28	NA	CASSLGGSGGYQETQYF
TRBV9	NA	CASSAGTGGIYEQYF
TRBV4-2	NA	CASSQDLTKVSVEQYF
TRBV7-9	NA	CASSLDSADTQYF
TRBV12-1	NA	CASSPKAGVRNEQFF
TRBV5-8	NA	CASSFDRALSYEQYF
TRBV29-1	NA	CSVEGGDREGYTF
TRBV18	few	CASSPRTDFYGYTF
TRBV19	NA	CASSSAGQGNYGYTF
TRBV15	NA	CATSRYRGAGDGYTF
TRBV7-9	NA	CASSLPNGPSGGDGYTF
TRBV2	few	CASFHPGGTYEQYF
TRBV4-1	NA	CASSRTGQLITGELFF
TRBV28	once	CASSRGLAYTDTQYF
TRBV6-5	NA	CASRVHKNTEAFF
TRBV9	NA	CASSPGQGAKNGELFF
TRBV27	NA	CASGLEPSNEKLFF
TRBV10-3	NA	CAISSTGNTGELFF